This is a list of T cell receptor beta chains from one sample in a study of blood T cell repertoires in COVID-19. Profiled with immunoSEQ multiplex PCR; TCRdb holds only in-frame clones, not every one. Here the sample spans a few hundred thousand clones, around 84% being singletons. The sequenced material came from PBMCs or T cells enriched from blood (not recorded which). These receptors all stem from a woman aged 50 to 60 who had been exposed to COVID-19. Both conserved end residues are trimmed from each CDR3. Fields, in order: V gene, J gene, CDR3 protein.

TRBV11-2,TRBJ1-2,ASSPGARLYGYT
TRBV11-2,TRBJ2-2,ASSLAGLRARNTGELF
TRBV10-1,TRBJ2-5,ASSDRAGGKETQY
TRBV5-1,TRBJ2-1,ASSLVQGAPSEQF
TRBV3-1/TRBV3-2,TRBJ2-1,ASSQDSTGDPEQF
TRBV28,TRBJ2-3,ASSLYGTSGVESTDTQY
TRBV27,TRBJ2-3,ASSFEAGGSLSTDTQY
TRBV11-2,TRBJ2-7,ASSSDDRVGPYEQY
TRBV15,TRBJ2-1,ATSRPPLTSGGF
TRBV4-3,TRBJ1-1,ASSQDLGENTEAF
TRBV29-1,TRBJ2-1,SVTLAGGWNEQF
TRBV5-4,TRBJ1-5,ASRYGGGQGNQPQH
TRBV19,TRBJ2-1,ASTPGERGDEQF
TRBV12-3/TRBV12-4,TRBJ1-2,ASSHGGGYT
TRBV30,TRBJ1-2,AWRRDTQAYGYT
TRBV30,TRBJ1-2,AWMGGMGPGGYT
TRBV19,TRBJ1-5,ASNTLPGNQPQH
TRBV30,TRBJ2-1,AWGRDSHNEQF
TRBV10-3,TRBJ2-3,ANPTFSGGRTNTQY
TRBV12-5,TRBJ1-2,ASGDSLNYGYT
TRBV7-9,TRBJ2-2,ASSLWTGKTGELF
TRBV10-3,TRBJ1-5,ATGQPNQPQH
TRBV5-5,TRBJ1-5,ASSRDTYQPQH
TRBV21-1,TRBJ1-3,ASSKIKSSRDRGYSDTIY
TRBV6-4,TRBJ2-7,ASKEGRLKRVYEQY
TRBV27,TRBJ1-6,ASSLAGRINSPLH
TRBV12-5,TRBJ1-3,ASGLVPGSGNTIY
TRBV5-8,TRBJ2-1,ASSSFGTGKHGEQF
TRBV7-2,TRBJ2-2,ASRINRNTGELF
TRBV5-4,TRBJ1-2,ASSLVQGASSYGYT
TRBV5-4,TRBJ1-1,ASSLEGAPPPNTEAF
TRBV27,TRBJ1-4,ASSGQGKKLF
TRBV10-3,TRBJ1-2,AIGGSGQTYGYT
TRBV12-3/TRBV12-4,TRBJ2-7,ASSRLQGSEQY
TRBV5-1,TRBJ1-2,ASSLQGPPNYGYT
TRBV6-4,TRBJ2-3,ASSLSGGTDTQY
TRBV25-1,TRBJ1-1,ASSEFRGKNTEAF
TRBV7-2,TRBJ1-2,ASSLGDRGYGYT
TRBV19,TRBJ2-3,ASSDRAADTQY
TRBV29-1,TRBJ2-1,SAGTGNEQF
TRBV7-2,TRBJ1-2,ASSLTGTLNYGYT
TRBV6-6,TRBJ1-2,ASSSGEGYT
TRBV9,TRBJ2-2,ASSSLAGDPNTGELF
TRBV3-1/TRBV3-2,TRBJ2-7,ASSQEHGGTYEQY
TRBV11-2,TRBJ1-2,ASRDAADPYGYT
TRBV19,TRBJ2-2,ASSIQGRTGELF
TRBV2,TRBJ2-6,ASSVRGLGANVLT
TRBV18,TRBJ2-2,ASSPFGVGTGELF
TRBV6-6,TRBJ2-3,ASSYGGRWTDTQY
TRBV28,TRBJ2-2,ASSTTTGLSTGELF